These 21 T cell receptor beta chains originate from one sample sequenced in a study of blood T cells in healthy people across ages. Next came a second PCR, run for roughly 6 to 11 cycles, which used a sample-barcoded 5' primer along with a J-beta primer mix. MiXCR, applied by TCRdb to the 5' RACE reads, yields one record per CDR3 protein. The data contain some 710,000 distinct CDR3 sequences, about 42% of them singletons. The sequencing input was blood. The receptors come from an elderly man in good health.

The V and J genes are TRBV4-2 and TRBJ2-5, with 7 bases aligning to TRBD2. The CDR3 consists of 16 residues. CDR1 and CDR2 from the germline V gene are LGHNA and YNFKEQ. V shed 1 base, J shed 11 bases, and the junction held 16 bases outside the gene matches. The CDR3 sequence is CASSQAASGLFYDQYF. The CDR3 region has the DNA TGTGCCAGCAGCCAAGCTGCTAGCGGTCTCTTCTACGATCAGTACTTC.

With respect to this clonotype: One base away lies a much larger clone, so this may be a sequencing read error. The rearrangement joins TRBV11-3 to TRBJ2-1, with D possibly matching TRBD2 (6 bases). Germline V CDR1 and CDR2: SGHNT, YENEEA. This CDR3 region has 16 residues. V dropped 1 base and J dropped 3 bases, with 13 bases sitting between them. The CDR3 DNA follows: TGTGCCAGCAGCTTAGGGACCGGCGGGATCTACAATGAGCAGTTCTTC. It specifies CASSLGTGGIYNEQFF.

The V call is TRBV25-1, the J call TRBJ2-1; 7 bases align to TRBD1. The trim removed 5 bases at V and 6 bases at J, leaving 13 bases unmatched. Germline V gives CDR1 MGHDK, CDR2 SYGVNS. The CDR3 runs 16 residues. CDR3 amino acids: CASSTQGDLIFNEQFF. CDR3 bases: TGTGCCAGCAGTACGCAGGGGGACCTTATCTTCAATGAGCAGTTCTTC.

The rearrangement uses TRBV7-2 and TRBJ2-1, with D possibly matching TRBD2 (6 bases). Germline V gives CDR1 SGHTA, CDR2 FQGNSA. This CDR3 is 16 amino acids long. The germline V and J ends were trimmed by 1 base and 0 bases, with 10 bases remaining between them. In nucleotides, the CDR3 is TGTGCCAGCAGCTTAGTGCGGGATTCCTCCTACAATGAGCAGTTCTTC. Its translation: CASSLVRDSSYNEQFF. The full variable domain, rest sourced from reference TRBV7-2 and TRBJ2-1, is GAGVSQSPSNKVTEKGKDVELRCDPISGHTALYWYRQSLGQGLEFLIYFQGNSAPDKSGLPSDRFSAERTGGSVSTLTIQRTQQEDSAVYLCASSLVRDSSYNEQFFGPGTRLTVL.

This clonotype appeared a few times. Relative to the germline gene, one junction end is altered; a read error may explain this. This sequence joins TRBV11-3 and TRBJ2-1; TRBD2 agrees at 10 bases. This CDR3 region has 19 residues. The germline V gene encodes CDR1 SGHNT and CDR2 YENEEA. This CDR3 reads CANSLQRWKREGPYNEQFF. CDR3 nucleotide sequence: TGTGCCAACAGCTTACAGCGTTGGAAGCGGGAGGGCCCCTACAATGAGCAGTTCTTC.

Comment on this clonotype: The junction departs from germline at one end; a sequencing error may be responsible. The V call is TRBV3-1, the J call TRBJ2-6; D call uncertain. The germline CDR1 and CDR2 sequences are LGHDT and YNNKEL (reference sequence). This CDR3 spans 15 amino acids. In DNA, the CDR3 is TGTGCCAGCAGTCAAGATATCTCTGGGGCCAACGTCCTGACTTTC. This gives the protein CASSQDISGANVLTF.

V usage is TRBV14 and J usage is TRBJ1-6, with D possibly being TRBD1 (6 bases). Germline V gene data show CDR1 as SGHDN and CDR2 as FVKESK. The germline V and J ends were trimmed by 4 bases and 6 bases, with 10 bases remaining between them. The CDR3 extends over 14 amino acids. This CDR3 reads CASSRNRANSPLHF. CDR3 in DNA: TGTGCCAGCAGCCGTAACAGGGCTAATTCACCCCTCCACTTT.

This clonotype was seen more than once but under ten times. This chain uses TRBV7-2 with TRBJ2-1; D is possibly TRBD2 (6 bases). Trimming shortened V by 7 bases and J by 11 bases, and 12 bases separated the two germline ends. This CDR3 is built from 11 residues. Germline CDR1 and CDR2: SGHTA and FQGNSA. The CDR3 spells CASTFGGQQFF. In DNA form, the CDR3 reads TGTGCCAGCACCTTCGGAGGGCAGCAGTTCTTC.

This chain connects TRBV12-3 or TRBV12-4 to TRBJ1-5; D unresolved. The V end lost 3 bases, the J end lost 0 bases, and 6 bases lay between the germline ends. This CDR3 contains 14 residues. The CDR3: CASSLGISNQPQHF. CDR3 coding DNA: TGTGCCAGCAGTTTGGGGATTAGCAATCAGCCCCAGCATTTT.

The V and J genes are TRBV7-9 and TRBJ1-1; TRBD1 is a possible D gene (5 bases). The V gene's germline CDR1 is SEHNR and CDR2 FQNEAQ (reference sequence). There are 17 residues in the CDR3. Trimming left V 5 bases short and J 5 bases short, with 24 bases between. The CDR3 loop reads CASSPGTAGRYATEAFF. DNA for the CDR3: TGTGCCAGCAGCCCGGGGACTGCAGGGAGGTACGCGACTGAAGCTTTCTTT.

V is TRBV12-3 or TRBV12-4 and J is TRBJ1-1; 9 nucleotides align to TRBD1. Unmatched junction bases numbered 8, after V lost 5 bases and J lost 10 bases. The CDR3 is 13 amino acids. The CDR3 sequence is CASSRSGQGGAFF. The CDR3 nucleotides are TGTGCCAGCAGTAGATCGGGACAGGGAGGAGCTTTCTTT.

This clonotype was seen many times. The rearrangement links TRBV5-6 to TRBJ2-1; D gene ambiguous. With 4 bases removed from V and 8 bases from J, the gap between germline ends came to 13 bases. Germline loops: CDR1 SGHDT, CDR2 YYEEEE. This CDR3 spans 13 amino acids. CDR3 coding DNA: TGTGCCAGCAGCCCCGGGTCAGAGTATGAGCAGTTCTTC. Its translation: CASSPGSEYEQFF.

This rearrangement joins TRBV13 to TRBJ1-2; TRBD1 aligns across 8 bases. The ends lost 5 bases at V and 4 bases at J; junction bases unmatched: 15. Germline values: CDR1 PRHDT, CDR2 FYEKMQ (reference sequence). The CDR3 totals 17 residues. CDR3 DNA: TGTGCCAGCAGCCTAAGGGCAGGGGGCCTGACCAGCTATGGCTACACCTTC. It codes for CASSLRAGGLTSYGYTF.

This clonotype was seen a few times. A clone one base away is much larger, so this may be a read error. The chain uses TRBV5-1 and TRBJ2-5; D may be TRBD1 or TRBD2 (6 bases each). The germline V gene encodes CDR1 SGHRS and CDR2 YFSETQ. V was trimmed by 4 bases and J by 4 bases, leaving 14 bases between them. This CDR3 spans 14 amino acids. The CDR3 sequence: CASSVDWGAETQYF. CDR3 bases: TGCGCCAGCAGCGTGGATTGGGGGGCAGAGACCCAGTACTTC.

The chain joins TRBV4-1 to TRBJ2-2; TRBD2 agrees at 12 bases. Trimming took 4 bases from V and 3 from J; bases not matched to a gene: 9. This CDR3 has 18 residues. Germline V gene sequence: CDR1 MGHRA, CDR2 YSYEKL. Written as DNA, the CDR3 is TGCGCCAGCAGCCGGTCACTAGCGGGGGGCCTGGACACCGGGGAGCTGTTTTTT. This translates into CASSRSLAGGLDTGELFF.

The gene calls are TRBV21-1 and TRBJ1-1; the table's D call, TRBD1, has no DNA check behind it. TRBV21-1 is a pseudogene locus. The CDR3 runs 18 residues. CDR3 bases: TGTGCCAGCAGCAACACAGGGGGTGCTATAGGGGGGAACACTGAAGCTTTCTTT. As protein: CASSNTGGAIGGNTEAFF.

The V gene is TRBV20-1, the J gene TRBJ2-5; D unresolved. Between the trimmed V and J ends, which lost 3 bases and 2 bases, there was a span of 13 bases. Germline V gene data show CDR1 as DFQATT and CDR2 as SNEGSKA (reference sequence). The CDR3 length is 14 residues. The CDR3 DNA reads as TGCAGTGCTAGGGTTTCCCCCGTGCAAGAGACCCAGTACTTC. It translates to CSARVSPVQETQYF.

J is TRBJ2-1 and V is TRBV6-2 or TRBV6-3, with D hard to call. The germline V and J ends were trimmed by 7 bases and 9 bases, with 13 bases remaining between them. Germline V gives CDR1 MNHEY, CDR2 SVGEGT. CDR3 length: 12 amino acids. The CDR3 loop is CASTPPAGEQFF. CDR3 in DNA: TGTGCCAGCACGCCCCCCGCCGGTGAGCAGTTCTTC.

The chain uses TRBV6-5 and TRBJ1-1, with 8 positions matching TRBD1. Germline CDR1 and CDR2: MNHEY and SVGAGI. Trimming at V came to 6 bases and at J to 11 bases, leaving 8 bases not matched to a gene. CDR3 length equals 12 residues. The CDR3 region is CASSPGRQGAFF. The CDR3, as DNA: TGTGCCAGCAGCCCAGGGAGACAGGGGGCTTTCTTT.

The chain carries TRBV12-3 or TRBV12-4 and TRBJ2-7; perhaps TRBD2 as D (6 bases). The assigned J gene may be wrong: the sequence end matches TRBJ2-5 better. The CDR3 extends over 14 amino acids. The DNA of the CDR3 is TGTGCCAGCAGTATTGGCAGGACTATGGAGACCCAGTACTTC. Its translation: CASSIGRTMETQYF.

The V and J genes are TRBV12-3 or TRBV12-4 and TRBJ2-3; 8 positions agree with TRBD1. V dropped 11 bases and J dropped 1; count of bases not matched to a gene: 5. There are 13 residues in the CDR3. In DNA, the CDR3 is TGTGCCCCTCGGACAGGGCGCACAGATACGCAGTATTTT. As protein: CAPRTGRTDTQYF.